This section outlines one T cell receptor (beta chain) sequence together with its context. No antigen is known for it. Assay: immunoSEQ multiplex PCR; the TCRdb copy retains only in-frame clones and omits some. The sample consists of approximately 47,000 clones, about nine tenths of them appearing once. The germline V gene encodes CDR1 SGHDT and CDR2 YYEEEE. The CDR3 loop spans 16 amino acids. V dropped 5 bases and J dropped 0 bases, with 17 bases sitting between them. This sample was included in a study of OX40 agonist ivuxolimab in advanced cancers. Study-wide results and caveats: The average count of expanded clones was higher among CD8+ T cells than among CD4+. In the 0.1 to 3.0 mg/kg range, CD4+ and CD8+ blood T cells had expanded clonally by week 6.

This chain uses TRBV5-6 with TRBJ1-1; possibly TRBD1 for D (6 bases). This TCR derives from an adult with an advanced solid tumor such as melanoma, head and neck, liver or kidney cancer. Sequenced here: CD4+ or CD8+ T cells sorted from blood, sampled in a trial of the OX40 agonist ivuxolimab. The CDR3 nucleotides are TGTGCCAGCAGTATGAACAGGGTACTCATGAACACTGAAGCTTTCTTT. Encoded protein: CASSMNRVLMNTEAFF. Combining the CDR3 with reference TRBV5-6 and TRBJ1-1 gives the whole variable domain DAGVTQSPTHLIKTRGQQVTLRCSPKSGHDTVSWYQQALGQGPQFIFQYYEEEERQRGNFPDRFSGHQFPNYSSELNVNALLLGDSALYLCASSMNRVLMNTEAFFGQGTRLTVV.